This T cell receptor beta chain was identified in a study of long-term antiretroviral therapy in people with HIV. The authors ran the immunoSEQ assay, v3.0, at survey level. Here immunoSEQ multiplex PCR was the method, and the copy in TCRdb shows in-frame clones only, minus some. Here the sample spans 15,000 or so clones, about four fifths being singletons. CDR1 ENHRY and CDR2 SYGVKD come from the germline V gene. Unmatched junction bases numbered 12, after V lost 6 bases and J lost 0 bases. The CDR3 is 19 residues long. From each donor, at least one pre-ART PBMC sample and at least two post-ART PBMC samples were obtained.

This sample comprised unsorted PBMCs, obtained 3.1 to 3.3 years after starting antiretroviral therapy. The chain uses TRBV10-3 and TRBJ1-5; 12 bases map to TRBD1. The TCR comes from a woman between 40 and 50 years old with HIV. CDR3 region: CAIRPPRDRGLHSNQPQHF. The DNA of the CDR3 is TGTGCCATCAGACCCCCCCGGGACAGGGGGCTGCATAGCAATCAGCCCCAGCATTTT.